This T cell receptor beta chain was recovered during a study of blood T cells in healthy people across ages (dated by TCRdb to between 2015 and 2016). Broadly, across the study: In model experiments, roughly one uniquely barcoded TCR beta cDNA molecule per two T cells was captured by template switching. For two donors (one aged 18 to 29 and one aged 80 or older), the study analyzed two additional independent replicas of 1 million unique cDNA reads from the same blood draw. Donors of different ages were randomly distributed across sequencing lanes to avoid experimental bias. The donors were divided into four age groups: young (average around 17 years), middle-aged (about 40), aged (approximately 59) and long-lived (roughly 88). Using deep sequencing normalized with unique cDNA molecular identifiers, the study measured how TCR beta repertoire diversity changes with age.

Donors were 40 or so systemically healthy Caucasian individuals from Russia aged roughly 6 to 90 years. Each donor gave about 9.7 milliliters of peripheral blood, drawn into EDTA-treated Vacutainer tubes. Ficoll-Paque density-gradient centrifugation was used to isolate PBMCs, with at least 6.5 million per sample. Trizol reagent was used to extract total RNA from PBMCs, with at least 5 micrograms per sample. For every donor, flow cytometry on a PBMC aliquot measured the percentage of naive CD45RAhigh/CD27high T cells. The library came from 5' RACE. Instrument on record: Illumina HiSeq 2500. A second PCR of roughly 7 to 11 cycles was performed with a sample-barcoded 5' primer and a J-beta primer mix. A unique molecular identifier was introduced onto each TCR beta cDNA molecule by a template-switch 5' adaptor carrying 12 random nucleotides. Each sample yielded at least 3 million CDR3-containing paired-end reads. First-strand cDNA was synthesized from all RNA with the Mint cDNA synthesis kit, primed by a TRBC-specific oligonucleotide. Following uracil-DNA glycosylase treatment, a first 18-cycle PCR with universal primers M1SS and BC2_uni_R was performed on all cDNA. The study's own analysis went as follows. Each sample was normalized by randomly selecting 1 million high-quality reads, each carrying a distinct molecular identifier. Instead of being binned into consensus sequences, reads with shared molecular identifiers were discarded. MiTCR, set to a Q25 quality threshold and the strictest error-elimination algorithm, was used for CDR3 identification, clonotype clustering and error correction. Lower-bound total TCR beta diversity was estimated with a nonparametric unseen species model using Euler transformation. In-frame beta chains were kept once TCRdb had trimmed the public reads at Q25 with fastp and called clones with MiXCR. Each entry merges the rows of one CDR3 protein and shows their most common DNA and genes. The V and J calls follow TCRdb's processing rather than the paper's. In all, the sample holds approximately 900,000 distinct CDR3 sequences, and roughly 43% of those were seen once. 13% of the sample comes from the top ten.

This clonotype has more than one count but fewer than ten. The clone's antigen remains unknown. Within one base of it there is no much larger clone, and no base qualities were kept. Beyond this particular receptor, the publication reports: Observed TCR beta diversity per million T cells fell roughly linearly with age, and a significant reduction was already apparent by age roughly 40. Donor CMV infection status was unknown, potentially confounding age-related changes in expanded clonotypes. Since profiling was done on bulk unsorted PBMCs, naive and antigen-experienced compartments could not be conclusively compared. The long-lived group showed more naive CD4+ T cells, fewer expanded clones and increased TCR diversity than the aged group, suggesting age selection. Estimates of total diversity from one million sequenced T cells were regarded as lower bounds and underestimates. The percentage of naive T cells measured by flow cytometry correlated strongly with observed TCR beta diversity.

Sequencing used blood. The TCR sequence derives from a man aged 25 to 40 in good health.

The encoded CDR3 is CSASPDREETQYF. DNA sequence: TGCAGTGCTAGCCCGGACAGGGAAGAGACCCAGTACTTC. The rearrangement joined TRBV20-1 to TRBJ2-5, and 8 junction bases match TRBD1. Looking up the germline V gene (reference sequence) yields CDR1 DFQATT and CDR2 SNEGSKA. From its cysteine to its phenylalanine, the CDR3 spans 13 amino acids. Only the CDR3 DNA is retained, 39 bases long and in frame from the first base. Ends trimmed: V by 3 bases, J by 3 bases; bases unmatched to a gene: 3.